The 8 T cell receptor beta chains presented below share a single source sample, sequenced in a study of blood T cell repertoires in COVID-19. Clones were sequenced by immunoSEQ multiplex PCR, and TCRdb holds only the in-frame ones, with some missing. Counted here are roughly 170,000 clones, around four fifths occurring once; the ten biggest clones make up nearly 4.5%. The sequenced sample consisted of PBMCs or T cells enriched from blood (not recorded which). The receptor source for this set is a woman aged 45-65 years who had recovered from COVID-19.

The V gene is TRBV12-3 or TRBV12-4, the J gene TRBJ1-3; D call uncertain. The CDR3 consists of 13 residues. V lost 4 bases, J lost 2 bases, and 6 bases lay in between. The CDR3 nucleotides are TGTGCCAGCAGTTCACCTACTGGAAACACCATATATTTT. This sequence encodes CASSSPTGNTIYF.

The genes are TRBV28 and TRBJ1-4; D gene uncertain. V shed 3 bases and J shed 0 bases, with 8 bases lying between them. The CDR3 extends over 15 amino acids. The germline gives CDR1 MDHEN, CDR2 SYDVKM. The CDR3 DNA sequence: TGTGCCAGCAGTTTTGGGCGTGCAACTAATGAAAAACTGTTTTTT. Its protein is CASSFGRATNEKLFF.

The chain carries TRBV19 and TRBJ1-1; tentatively, D is TRBD1 (5 bases). Germline loops: CDR1 LNHDA, CDR2 SQIVND (reference sequence). The CDR3 sequence is 13 residues long. The V gene lost 6 bases and the J gene lost 1 base, with 9 bases spanning the gap. CDR3 sequence (DNA): TGTGCCAGTAGCGATCAGGGGAACACTGAAGCTTTCTTT. It yields the protein CASSDQGNTEAFF.

The chain is built from TRBV10-3 and TRBJ1-5; D is unresolved. The V end was cut by 3 bases, the J end by 4 bases, with 7 bases between. Germline values: CDR1 ENHRY, CDR2 SYGVKD. The CDR3 runs to 13 residues. The CDR3, as DNA: TGTGCCATCAGTGATCAAGAGAATCAGCCCCAGCATTTT. This codes for CAISDQENQPQHF.

DNA of the CDR3: TGTGCCAGCAGCCCGCGGACTAGCGGGGGGGCCGGGACAGATACGCAGTATTTT. This codes for CASSPRTSGGAGTDTQYF. This chain joins TRBV11-2 and TRBJ2-3; 15 positions agree with TRBD2. Germline assignment: CDR1 SGHAT and CDR2 FQNNGV. The CDR3 totals 18 residues. Trimming removed 5 bases from V and 3 bases from J; junction bases left unmatched: 9.

The chain couples TRBV7-3 to TRBJ2-1, with D tentatively TRBD2 (6 bases). This CDR3 comprises 14 residues. CDR1 and CDR2 from the germline V gene are SGHTA and FQGTGA. V shed 4 bases and J shed 4 bases, with 11 bases lying between them. DNA for the CDR3: TGTGCCAGCAGCTCTCGCGGGGCTTACAATGAGCAGTTCTTC. Residues: CASSSRGAYNEQFF.

The rearrangement joins TRBV7-2 to TRBJ1-2; TRBD1 matches at 7 bases. This CDR3 comprises 15 residues. The V and J ends lost 4 bases and 8 bases, in that order; junction bases with no gene match: 13. CDR1 and CDR2 (germline): SGHTA, FQGNSA. Here the CDR3 DNA reads TGTGCCAGCAGCTCGTCCCTGGGCTACAGGGGAGGCTACACCTTC. Its protein is CASSSSLGYRGGYTF. Supplemented by reference TRBV7-2 and TRBJ1-2, the full variable domain reads GAGVSQSPSNKVTEKGKDVELRCDPISGHTALYWYRQSLGQGLEFLIYFQGNSAPDKSGLPSDRFSAERTGGSVSTLTIQRTQQEDSAVYLCASSSSLGYRGGYTFGSGTRLTVV.

The rearrangement links TRBV7-9 to TRBJ2-2; possible D gene TRBD2, 5 bases. This CDR3 has 16 amino acids. Germline V gene sequence: CDR1 SEHNR, CDR2 FQNEAQ (reference sequence). V lost 5 bases to trimming and J lost 1 base, with 14 bases between them. CDR3 bases: TGTGCCAGCAGCCCTGGACTGGTCATGAACACCGGGGAGCTGTTTTTT. Translated: CASSPGLVMNTGELFF.